The present entry profiles one TCR beta chain with its context. Its ends do not fully match the called genes, so a read error is possible. This same CDR3 is encoded by further DNA sequences in the sample. TCRdb keeps only in-frame clones here, not all; method: immunoSEQ multiplex PCR. The data show 9,500 to 14,000 clones, with about nine tenths seen just once and 3% to 4% held by the top ten. The CDR3 length is 14 residues. The germline gives CDR1 MNHEY, CDR2 SVGAGI. Time point described: postoperative day 105 after intestinal transplantation (dayNNNN = postoperative day). The sample is drawn from a study of graft-versus-host responses after intestinal transplantation. Study details: Every recipient had anti-thymocyte globulin induction and around three years of tacrolimus plus steroids.

The chain recombines TRBV6-5 with TRBJ2-2; a possible D gene is TRBD1 (8 bases). The source of this sequence is a human patient who received an intestinal transplant, so some T cells may come from the graft donor. Sequencing used PBMCs, obtained 105 days after intestinal transplantation. In DNA form, the CDR3 reads TGCGCCAGCAGTTACAGGGGGGGGTCCGGGGAGCTGTTTTTT. Translating it yields CASSYRGGSGELFF.